This TCR beta chain appears in the sequencing data of a study of Ad26.COV2.S vaccination and SARS-CoV-2 variants. Study-wide background: Ad26.COV2.S given intramuscularly, once or twice 56 days apart. Study-wide points: Assessments of TCR breadth and depth may have underestimated the total T cell responses. Researchers reported similar non-spike TCR breadth in vaccine and placebo recipients.

Details on this clone: Antigen unknown.

Treatment: 19 received Ad26.COV2.S at low or high dose, single or two shots; several received placebo; per-sample allocation not given. Following the first vaccine or placebo injection, samples were taken on day 63. Generated by immunoSEQ multiplex PCR, the TCRdb table keeps only in-frame clones and is missing some. The sample includes almost 400,000 clones, about 91% seen only once; the top ten take 1.9%. The TCR originated in a person aged 18-65 years who received the Ad26.COV2.S COVID-19 vaccine or a placebo. Sequenced material: peripheral blood, taken in a trial of Ad26.COV2.S vaccine versus placebo.

The DNA of the CDR3 is TGTGCCGGCAAACAGGGAAGGAATCAGCCCCAGCATTTT. Translated, it gives CAGKQGRNQPQHF. This sequence joins TRBV2 and TRBJ1-5; possibly TRBD1 for D (6 bases). V was pared by 11 bases and J by 4 bases, with 15 bases between. Looked up from germline, CDR1 is SNHLY and CDR2 is FYNNEI. The CDR3 is made up of 13 amino acids.